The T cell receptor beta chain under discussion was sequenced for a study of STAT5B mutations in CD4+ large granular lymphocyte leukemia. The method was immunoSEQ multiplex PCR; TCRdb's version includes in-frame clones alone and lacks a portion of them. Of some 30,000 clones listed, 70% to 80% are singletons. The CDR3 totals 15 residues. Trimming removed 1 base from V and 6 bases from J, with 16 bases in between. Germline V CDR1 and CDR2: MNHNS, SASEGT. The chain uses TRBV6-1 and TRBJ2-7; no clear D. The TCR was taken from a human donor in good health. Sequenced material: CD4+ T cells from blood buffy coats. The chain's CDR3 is CASSEGRNPRFEQYF. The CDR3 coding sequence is TGTGCCAGCAGTGAAGGGAGAAATCCAAGATTCGAGCAGTACTTC.